This T cell receptor (beta chain) appears in the sequencing data of a study of shared clonotypes between healthy human individuals. Naive-designated CD8 cells lacked CD45RO, were positively enriched for CCR7, and omitted terminally differentiated effector memory CD45RA+ cells. Donors were healthy HIV-negative adults without recently reported acute infections or vaccinations. This CDR3 is built from 15 residues. The germline CDR1 and CDR2 sequences are SNHLY and FYNNEI. J gave up 3 bases and V 6 bases, and 7 bases lay outside the gene matches. Authors' processing steps: Filtering differed since immunoSEQ provided only junctions, with no quality scores. Method: immunoSEQ multiplex PCR; TCRdb's copy keeps in-frame clones and lacks some. V and J calls and clone size are as listed in that table; D and trimming were resolved from the DNA. Of about 2 million clones listed, roughly 94% are singletons.

V gene TRBV2 combines with J gene TRBJ2-7; 11 nucleotides match TRBD1. The clonotype originates from a man between 18 and 35 years old in good health. Sequencing input: naive CD8+ T cells sorted from blood. The CDR3 protein is CASSLPGQGVYEQYF. The CDR3 region has the DNA TGTGCCAGCAGCCTACCGGGACAGGGGGTCTACGAGCAGTACTTC.